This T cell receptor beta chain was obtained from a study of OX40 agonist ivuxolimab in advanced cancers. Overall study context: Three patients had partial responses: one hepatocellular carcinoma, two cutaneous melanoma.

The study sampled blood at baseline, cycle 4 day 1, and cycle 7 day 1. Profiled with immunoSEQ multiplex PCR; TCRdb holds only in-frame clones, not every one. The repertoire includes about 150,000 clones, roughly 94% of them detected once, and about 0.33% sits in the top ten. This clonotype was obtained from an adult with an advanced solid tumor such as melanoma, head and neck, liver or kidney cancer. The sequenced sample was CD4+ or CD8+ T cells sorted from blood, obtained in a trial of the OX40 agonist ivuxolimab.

DNA for the CDR3: TGTGCCAGCAACAAGGACAGGGGGCGGTACGAGCAGTACTTC. Amino acid sequence: CASNKDRGRYEQYF. The chain uses TRBV6-1 and TRBJ2-7, with TRBD1 identical over 11 bases. This CDR3 is built from 14 residues. V trimming: 7 bases; J trimming: 4 bases; junction bases outside the gene matches: 6. Germline V gene lookup returns CDR1 MNHNS and CDR2 SASEGT.